This T cell receptor beta chain was identified during a study of human T cells and chemical hapten exposure. Study-wide context: Researchers reported sensitizing an approximately 2 cm by approximately 2 cm upper inner arm skin site with 2% DPC.

With V trimmed by 0 bases and J by 3 bases, 8 bases remained unmatched. The germline CDR1 and CDR2 sequences are SEHNR and FQNEAQ (reference sequence). The CDR3 has 17 amino acids. A few counts support this clonotype. Antigen unknown. Original processing methods: There were a median of around 97,000 TCRs per sample, with a range from roughly 20,000 to 750,000. TCRdb itself ran the RACE reads through MiXCR, one entry per CDR3 protein. None of the V and J calls come from the authors' own analysis; TCRdb made them. The sample has about 54,000 distinct CDR3 sequences, more than 9% seen once. Time point specified: patch test 2, 6 weeks after DPC sensitization. Treatment reported: therapeutic diphenylcyclopropenone sensitization with weekly scalp DPC. Study conclusions and caveats: Because they had alopecia, donors may respond immunologically unlike healthy people. Sensitizing with DPC caused no change in TCRs above 1 in 1000 frequency.

The chain couples TRBV7-9 to TRBJ2-7; TRBD2 matches 10 bases. The material sequenced was whole blood, taken in connection with sensitization to the hapten diphenylcyclopropenone (DPC). This receptor was taken from a woman aged 50 to 60 with alopecia areata. Some clones in this sample may be carry-over from other donors' samples. CDR3 in amino acids: CASSLASAGGPGYEQYF. Here the CDR3 DNA reads TGTGCCAGCAGCTTAGCGTCAGCGGGAGGGCCCGGCTACGAGCAGTACTTC.